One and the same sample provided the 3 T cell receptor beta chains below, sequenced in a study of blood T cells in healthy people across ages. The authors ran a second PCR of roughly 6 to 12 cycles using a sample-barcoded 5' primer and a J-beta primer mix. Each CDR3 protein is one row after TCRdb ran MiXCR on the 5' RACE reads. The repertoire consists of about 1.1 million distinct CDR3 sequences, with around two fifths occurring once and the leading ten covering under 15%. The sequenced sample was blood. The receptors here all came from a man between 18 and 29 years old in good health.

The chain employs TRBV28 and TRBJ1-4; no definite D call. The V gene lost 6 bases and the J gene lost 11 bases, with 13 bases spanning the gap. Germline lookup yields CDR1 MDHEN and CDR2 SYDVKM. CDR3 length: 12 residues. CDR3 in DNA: TGTGCCAGCAGCCTAATTCGCGAGAAACTGTTTTTT. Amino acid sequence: CASSLIREKLFF.

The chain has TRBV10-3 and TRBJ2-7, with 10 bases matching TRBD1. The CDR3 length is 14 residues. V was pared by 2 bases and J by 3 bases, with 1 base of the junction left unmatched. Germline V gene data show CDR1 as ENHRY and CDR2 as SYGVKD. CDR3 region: CAISEGDRGYEQYF. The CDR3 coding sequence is TGTGCCATCAGTGAGGGGGACAGGGGCTACGAGCAGTACTTC.

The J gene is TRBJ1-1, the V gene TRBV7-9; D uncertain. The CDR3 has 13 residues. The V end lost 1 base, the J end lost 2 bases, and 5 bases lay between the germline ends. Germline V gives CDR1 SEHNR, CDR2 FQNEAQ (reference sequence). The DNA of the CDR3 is TGTGCCAGCAGCTTAGTATTCAACACTGAAGCTTTCTTT. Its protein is CASSLVFNTEAFF.